This TCR beta chain derives from a study of Graves' ophthalmopathy and Graves' hyperthyroidism. General observations from the study: From stable hyperthyroidism, ophthalmopathy was separated by a 13-signature model with 87.88% sensitivity and over 70% specificity. The model forecast ophthalmopathy progression, reaching 70.59% sensitivity and 72.22% specificity. Appearing in blood as well were most expanded thyroid clonotypes above 0.001 frequency.

Using RNA transcripts, the TCR beta CDR3 regions were amplified. A first-round RT-PCR used HTBI primers, followed by a second-round multiplex PCR. TCRdb processed the multiplex PCR reads anew with MiXCR; each CDR3 protein has one entry. The table shows around 1,000,000 distinct CDR3 sequences, with less than 45% occurring only once. As regards this clonotype: Its antigen is as yet unknown.

New diagnoses, under 2 months' duration, and ages 18 to 65 characterized the hyperthyroidism patients. The TCR originated in an adult man with Graves' hyperthyroidism. The sequenced sample consisted of peripheral blood or thyroid tissue (not recorded which).

The CDR3 region is CASSLGTWGGPNQPQHF. Written as DNA, the CDR3 is TGTGCCAGCAGCTTAGGTACCTGGGGGGGGCCCAATCAGCCCCAGCATTTT. This rearrangement joins TRBV7-2 to TRBJ1-5, with D maybe TRBD1 (6 bases). CDR1 SGHTA and CDR2 FQGNSA come from the germline V gene. The CDR3 covers 17 residues. V was clipped by 1 base and J by 3 bases, with 16 bases between them.